The table lists the clone carrying this TCR beta chain with a count of one. As handled by the study authors: Researchers report that nucleated cell counts were estimated from reference gene primer amplification. Here immunoSEQ multiplex PCR was the method, and the copy in TCRdb shows in-frame clones only, minus some. V and J calls and clone size are those listed in that table; D and trimming were worked out from the DNA. Of roughly 410,000 clones listed, approximately 89% are singletons. The Seattle patients joined while their infection was active and were tracked longitudinally afterward. The CDR3 has 14 amino acids. V was clipped by 6 bases and J by 6 bases, with 17 bases between them. Germline V gene sequence: CDR1 SNHLY, CDR2 FYNNEI. This record comes from a study of blood T cell repertoires in COVID-19. Study-level information: Samples representing acute and convalescent COVID-19 were sourced from the United States, Italy and Spain. Sources were T cells, B-cell-depleted T cells, or PBMCs; the material itself was cDNA or gDNA.

This TCR came from an older woman with COVID-19, enrolled during active disease. V and J are TRBV2 and TRBJ1-1; possible D gene TRBD1, 6 bases. The sequencing input was peripheral blood. CDR3 nucleotide sequence: TGTGCCAGCAGAGAGGGGGATCTAGTGGCTGAAGCTTTCTTT. It codes for CASREGDLVAEAFF.